The 9 T cell receptor beta chains below all came from one sample that was sequenced in a study of blood T cells in healthy people across ages. The second PCR ran 7 to 11 cycles with a sample-barcoded 5' primer and J-beta primers. A single record per CDR3 protein comes from TCRdb applying MiXCR to the 5' RACE reads. The sample has hundreds of thousands of distinct CDR3 sequences, around 52% seen once. What was sequenced was blood. These receptors were collected from a woman older than 75 in good health.

This CDR3 reads CASRAGQGNYNEQFF. The DNA of the CDR3 is TGTGCCAGCAGGGCCGGACAGGGGAACTACAATGAGCAGTTCTTC. This chain connects TRBV6-1 to TRBJ2-1, with 9 bases that match TRBD1. V lost 6 bases to trimming and J lost 3 bases; unmatched junction nucleotides: 6. The CDR3 is made up of 15 amino acids. In germline, CDR1 is MNHNS, CDR2 SASEGT.

This clonotype was counted ten times or more. J is TRBJ2-7 and V is TRBV3-1; tentative D call: TRBD2 (6 bases). CDR1 is LGHDT, CDR2 YNNKEL, per germline (reference sequence). V was cut by 4 bases and J by 4 bases, with 17 bases left in between. The CDR3 runs 15 residues. CDR3 nucleotides: TGTGCCAGCAGCCTTATTCCCCACGGAGGGTACGAGCAGTACTTC. Its protein product is CASSLIPHGGYEQYF.

This clonotype was detected once. The chain carries TRBV2 and TRBJ1-3; D uncertain. V was cut by 0 bases and J by 3 bases, with 18 bases left in between. This CDR3 is 18 amino acids long. Per germline, CDR1 SNHLY and CDR2 FYNNEI. In DNA, the CDR3 is TGTGCCAGCAGTGAAGCCCGGACGGGGATATCCCTTGGAAACACCATATATTTT. This codes for CASSEARTGISLGNTIYF. The whole variable domain, filled in from reference TRBV2 and TRBJ1-3, reads EPEVTQTPSHQVTQMGQEVILRCVPISNHLYFYWYRQILGQKVEFLVSFYNNEISEKSEIFDDQFSVERPDGSNFTLKIRSTKLEDSAMYFCASSEARTGISLGNTIYFGEGSWLTVV.

V and J are TRBV29-1 and TRBJ2-1, with D perhaps given as TRBD1 or TRBD2 (5 bases each). The J call may be incorrect, as the DNA end agrees better with TRBJ2-7. This CDR3 contains 13 residues. Germline V lookup: CDR1 SQVTM, CDR2 ANQGSEA. DNA for the CDR3: TGCAGCGTAACCGGGACCGACTACAATGAGCAGTACTTC. Translated: CSVTGTDYNEQYF.

This chain joins TRBV10-3 and TRBJ2-1; 10 nucleotides match TRBD1. Germline CDR1 ENHRY, CDR2 SYGVKD. The trim removed 6 bases at V and 6 bases at J, leaving 5 bases unmatched. This CDR3 comprises 14 residues. The CDR3, as DNA: TGTGCCATCAGCGGGGGACAGGGGATCAATGAGCAGTTCTTC. Amino acid sequence: CAISGGQGINEQFF.

The J gene is TRBJ2-2, the V gene TRBV9, with TRBD2 identical over 7 bases. V lost 4 bases, J lost 3 bases, and 6 bases stayed unmatched. The CDR3 is 15 residues long. In germline, CDR1 is SGDLS, CDR2 YYNGEE. CDR3 sequence (DNA): TGTGCCAGCAGCCCCAACGCGGGGGACACCGGGGAGCTGTTTTTT. Its translation: CASSPNAGDTGELFF.

This clonotype was counted at least ten times. The genes are TRBV29-1 and TRBJ2-3; D remains ambiguous. The CDR3 is 11 amino acids. The V end was cut by 6 bases, the J end by 2 bases, with 6 bases between. CDR1 is SQVTM and CDR2 is ANQGSEA in the germline V gene. CDR3 sequence reads: CSVAFTDTQYF. CDR3 nucleotide sequence: TGCAGCGTGGCGTTCACAGATACGCAGTATTTT.

There are many counts of this clonotype. The J gene is TRBJ2-1, the V gene TRBV29-1, with D unclear. This CDR3 contains 15 residues. In germline, CDR1 is SQVTM, CDR2 ANQGSEA. V lost 6 bases and J 3 bases, leaving 18 bases between the germline ends. CDR3 residues: CSVVGTPAFYNEQFF. DNA of the CDR3: TGCAGCGTCGTGGGAACCCCAGCTTTCTACAATGAGCAGTTCTTC.

This clonotype has ten or more counts. V is TRBV20-1 and J is TRBJ2-1; TRBD1 aligns across 7 bases. With 6 bases clipped from V and 9 bases from J, the junction kept 14 bases outside the gene matches. Germline-derived CDR1 and CDR2 are DFQATT and SNEGSKA (reference sequence). The CDR3 runs to 14 residues. For the CDR3, the DNA is TGCAGTGCCCGTCCAGTGGACAGGAGAACTGAGCAGTTCTTC. Translating gives CSARPVDRRTEQFF.